A selection of T cell receptor beta chains follows, all from one sample in a study of OX40 agonist ivuxolimab in advanced cancers. Repertoires were generated with immunoSEQ multiplex PCR, while TCRdb's copy carries only in-frame clones and drops some. The sample records fewer than 85,000 clones, roughly 82% being singletons. The sample consisted of CD4+ or CD8+ T cells sorted from blood, taken in a trial of the OX40 agonist ivuxolimab. The source of these receptors is an adult with an advanced solid tumor such as melanoma, head and neck, liver or kidney cancer. Each CDR3 is given with its conserved first and last residue. The D gene is left open where the match is weak. Size tells how often a clone was seen (once, few, many) or the class of an expanded clone, and some rows leave it out.

- - TRBJ2-3 TRBV6-6 CASKVGGGTDTQYF TGTGCCAGCAAAGTGGGAGGTGGCACAGATACGCAGTATTTT
- - TRBJ2-7 TRBV2 CASSEVRSSYEQYF TGTGCCAGCAGTGAAGTTCGAAGCTCCTACGAGCAGTACTTC
TRBD2 - TRBJ2-1 TRBV7-6 CASSQIGGSGYNEQFF TGTGCCAGCAGCCAGATCGGCGGGAGCGGCTACAATGAGCAGTTCTTC
- - TRBJ2-3 TRBV5-4 CASSFSGSATDTQYF TGTGCCAGCAGCTTCTCGGGTAGCGCCACAGATACGCAGTATTTT
TRBD1 - TRBJ1-1 TRBV28 CASSRGDMNTEAFF TGTGCCAGCAGCAGGGGGGACATGAACACTGAAGCTTTCTTT
TRBD2 - TRBJ2-7 TRBV7-2 CASSLARGTTYEQYF TGTGCCAGCAGCTTAGCGCGGGGGACTACCTACGAGCAGTACTTC
- - TRBJ1-3 TRBV6-5 CASSYGRSSGNTIYF TGTGCCAGCAGTTACGGCAGGAGCTCTGGAAACACCATATATTTT
- - TRBJ2-5 TRBV14 CASSQDGGRETQYF TGTGCCAGCAGCCAGGACGGAGGGAGAGAGACCCAGTACTTC
TRBD1 - TRBJ2-6 TRBV28 CASKTGGGPGANVLTF TGTGCCAGCAAAACAGGGGGCGGACCTGGGGCCAACGTCCTGACTTTC
TRBD2 - TRBJ2-5 TRBV6-6 CARSRGEGRYETQYF TGTGCCCGCTCACGAGGGGAGGGCCGGTATGAGACCCAGTACTTC
- - TRBJ2-5 TRBV5-1 CASSFSVTETQYF TGCGCCAGCAGCTTTAGTGTCACGGAGACCCAGTACTTC
TRBD2 - TRBJ2-3 TRBV5-1 CASSAGDTDTQYF TGCGCCAGTTCAGCGGGGGACACAGATACGCAGTATTTT
- - TRBJ2-3 TRBV15 CATSREASEGVTQYF TGTGCCACCAGCAGAGAGGCTAGCGAAGGAGTTACGCAGTATTTT
- few TRBJ1-4 TRBV28 CASSSGQKYPKLFF TGTGCCAGCAGTTCCGGACAGAAGTACCCCAAACTGTTTTTT
- - TRBJ2-3 TRBV18 CASSPGVGDTQYF TGTGCCAGCTCACCCGGGGTAGGAGATACGCAGTATTTT
TRBD1 - TRBJ2-7 TRBV6-5 CASSYAQGVYYEQYF TGTGCCAGCAGTTACGCACAGGGGGTTTACTACGAGCAGTACTTC
- - TRBJ2-7 TRBV7-2 CASSLAGAQTYEQYF TGTGCCAGCAGCTTAGCGGGGGCCCAAACCTACGAGCAGTACTTC
- - TRBJ2-7 TRBV28 CASSLSTGLPYEQYF TGTGCCAGCAGTTTATCGACAGGTCTTCCCTACGAGCAGTACTTC
TRBD1 - TRBJ2-1 TRBV28 CASSRTGREFF TGTGCCAGCAGTAGGACAGGGAGAGAGTTCTTC
- - TRBJ1-6 TRBV27 CASSLSIYRNRERFSPLHF TGTGCCAGCAGTTTATCGATTTACCGAAACAGGGAAAGGTTTTCACCCCTCCACTTT
TRBD2 - TRBJ2-1 TRBV15 CATSREGSGRARRFF TGTGCCACCAGCAGAGAAGGAAGCGGGAGGGCCAGAAGGTTCTTC
- - TRBJ2-1 TRBV7-9 CASSLPPTGLNIIF TGTGCCAGCAGCTTACCCCCTACAGGGCTGAATATCATCTTC
TRBD2 - TRBJ2-2 TRBV2 CASSGGRGTGELFF TGTGCCAGCAGTGGCGGGAGAGGCACCGGGGAGCTGTTTTTT
- - TRBJ1-5 TRBV27 CASSSLLGGKGQPQHF TGTGCCAGCAGTTCATTATTGGGAGGGAAAGGACAGCCCCAGCATTTT
TRBD2 - TRBJ2-5 TRBV10-2 CASSEGNGGSQETQYF TGCGCCAGCAGTGAGGGTAACGGGGGGTCCCAAGAGACCCAGTACTTC
- - TRBJ1-1 TRBV7-9 CASTLQGPTEAFF TGTGCCAGCACATTACAGGGTCCCACTGAAGCTTTCTTT
- - TRBJ2-7 TRBV28 CASRPTGAEVYEQYF TGTGCCAGCAGACCCACTGGAGCGGAAGTCTACGAGCAGTACTTC
TRBD1 few TRBJ2-1 TRBV5-1 CASSLTTGSGNNEQFF TGCGCCAGCAGCTTAACGACAGGGTCGGGGAACAATGAGCAGTTCTTC
- - TRBJ2-3 TRBV7-9 CASSGRTDEADTQYF TGTGCCAGCAGCGGACGGACTGACGAGGCAGATACGCAGTATTTT
- - TRBJ1-4 TRBV14 CASSQRTNEKLFF TGTGCCAGCAGCCAACGCACAAATGAAAAACTGTTTTTT
- - TRBJ1-1 TRBV19 CASSISGMNTEAFF TGTGCCAGTAGTATATCAGGTATGAACACTGAAGCTTTCTTT
- few TRBJ2-1 TRBV11-2 CASSFWPRNTYNEQFF TGTGCCAGCAGCTTTTGGCCTCGCAATACCTACAATGAGCAGTTCTTC
TRBD2 once TRBJ2-5 TRBV7-9 CASTAGVFGETQYF TGTGCCAGCACCGCGGGAGTATTCGGAGAGACCCAGTACTTC
- - TRBJ1-4 TRBV4-3 CASSQGNRVEKLFF TGCGCCAGCAGCCAAGGGAATCGGGTTGAAAAACTGTTTTTT
TRBD1 few TRBJ1-2 TRBV25-1 CASRGDREGHGYTF TGTGCCAGCAGGGGGGACAGGGAGGGCCATGGCTACACCTTC
- - TRBJ2-7 TRBV28 CASRPTGFSYEQYF TGTGCCAGCAGACCCACAGGGTTCTCCTACGAGCAGTACTTC
- - TRBJ2-3 TRBV27 CASRLGTVNTDTQYF TGTGCCAGCAGACTCGGCACAGTTAACACAGATACGCAGTATTTT
- - TRBJ2-5 TRBV28 CASTRDIQETQYF TGTGCCAGCACTCGGGACATTCAAGAGACCCAGTACTTC
- - TRBJ1-2 TRBV7-9 CASSLREGWVSNYGYTF TGTGCCAGCAGCTTAAGAGAGGGCTGGGTCTCTAACTATGGCTACACCTTC
- - TRBJ2-3 TRBV4-1 CASSQDLWDTQYF TGCGCCAGCAGCCAGGACCTTTGGGATACGCAGTATTTT
- - TRBJ2-3 TRBV28 CASSWGVTDTQYF TGTGCCAGCAGTTGGGGGGTCACAGATACGCAGTATTTT
- - TRBJ1-5 TRBV19 CASSIQGIRNQPQHF TGTGCCAGTAGTATACAGGGGATAAGGAATCAGCCCCAGCATTTT
- few TRBJ1-4 TRBV6-5 CASSYFTGESEKLFF TGTGCCAGCAGTTACTTCACAGGAGAATCTGAAAAACTGTTTTTT
- - TRBJ1-1 TRBV14 CASSQDISGRAFF TGTGCCAGCAGCCAAGATATCTCCGGGAGGGCTTTCTTT
TRBD2 - TRBJ2-5 TRBV5-6 CASSLSPGLAGETQYF TGTGCCAGCAGCTTGTCGCCCGGACTAGCGGGAGAGACCCAGTACTTC
TRBD1 - TRBJ2-7 TRBV5-4 CASSLEGAGGYEQYF TGTGCCAGCAGCTTGGAGGGGGCGGGTGGCTACGAGCAGTACTTC
- - TRBJ1-2 TRBV7-2 CASSLVSYGYTF TGTGCCAGCAGCTTAGTTTCCTATGGCTACACCTTC
TRBD2 once TRBJ2-1 TRBV4-1 CASSQDLPSGSRNEQFF TGCGCCAGCAGCCAAGATCTCCCTAGCGGGAGTCGCAATGAGCAGTTCTTC
- - TRBJ2-5 TRBV27 CASSLSGQIQVTQYF TGTGCCAGCAGTCTTTCGGGCCAGATCCAGGTGACCCAGTACTTC
TRBD2 - TRBJ2-3 TRBV27 CASSRQRVRGGHGVATQYF TGTGCCAGCAGTCGACAGCGGGTCCGGGGGGGCCATGGTGTCGCCACGCAGTATTTT
- - TRBJ2-5 TRBV5-1 CASSLGRLGETQYF TGCGCCAGCAGCTTGGGCAGGTTAGGGGAGACCCAGTACTTC
- - TRBJ1-4 TRBV6-1 CASNRQGGGGEKLFF TGTGCCAGCAACAGGCAGGGAGGGGGAGGTGAAAAACTGTTTTTT
- - TRBJ2-7 TRBV5-5 CASSLLGPPSSYEQYF TGTGCCAGCAGCCTCCTCGGTCCTCCTAGCTCCTACGAGCAGTACTTC
TRBD2 - TRBJ2-1 TRBV9 CASSPTSGDYNEQFF TGTGCCAGCAGCCCAACTAGCGGGGACTACAATGAGCAGTTCTTC
- - TRBJ2-3 TRBV7-6 CASSSFRVTDTQYF TGTGCCAGCAGCTCTTTCCGGGTCACGGATACGCAGTATTTT
TRBD2 - TRBJ2-1 TRBV19 CASSITSGRGAYNEQFF TGTGCCAGTAGTATTACTAGCGGGAGGGGGGCCTACAATGAGCAGTTCTTC
- few TRBJ1-1 TRBV14 CASSQATEAFF TGTGCCAGCAGCCAAGCCACTGAAGCTTTCTTT